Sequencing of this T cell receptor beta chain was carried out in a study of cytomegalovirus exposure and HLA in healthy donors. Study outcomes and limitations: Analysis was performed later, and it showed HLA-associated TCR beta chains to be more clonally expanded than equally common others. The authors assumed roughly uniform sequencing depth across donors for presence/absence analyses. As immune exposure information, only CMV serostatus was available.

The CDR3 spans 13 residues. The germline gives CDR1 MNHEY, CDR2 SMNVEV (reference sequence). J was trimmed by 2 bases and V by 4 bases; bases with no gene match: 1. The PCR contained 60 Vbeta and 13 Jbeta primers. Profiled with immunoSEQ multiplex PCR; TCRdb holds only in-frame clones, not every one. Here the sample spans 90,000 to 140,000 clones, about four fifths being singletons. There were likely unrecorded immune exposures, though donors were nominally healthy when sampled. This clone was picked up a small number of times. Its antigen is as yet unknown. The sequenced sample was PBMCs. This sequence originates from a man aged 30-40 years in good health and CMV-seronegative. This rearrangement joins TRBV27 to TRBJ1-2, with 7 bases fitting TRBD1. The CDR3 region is CASSSTGNYGYTF. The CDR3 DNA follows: TGTGCCAGCAGTTCGACAGGGAACTATGGCTACACCTTC.